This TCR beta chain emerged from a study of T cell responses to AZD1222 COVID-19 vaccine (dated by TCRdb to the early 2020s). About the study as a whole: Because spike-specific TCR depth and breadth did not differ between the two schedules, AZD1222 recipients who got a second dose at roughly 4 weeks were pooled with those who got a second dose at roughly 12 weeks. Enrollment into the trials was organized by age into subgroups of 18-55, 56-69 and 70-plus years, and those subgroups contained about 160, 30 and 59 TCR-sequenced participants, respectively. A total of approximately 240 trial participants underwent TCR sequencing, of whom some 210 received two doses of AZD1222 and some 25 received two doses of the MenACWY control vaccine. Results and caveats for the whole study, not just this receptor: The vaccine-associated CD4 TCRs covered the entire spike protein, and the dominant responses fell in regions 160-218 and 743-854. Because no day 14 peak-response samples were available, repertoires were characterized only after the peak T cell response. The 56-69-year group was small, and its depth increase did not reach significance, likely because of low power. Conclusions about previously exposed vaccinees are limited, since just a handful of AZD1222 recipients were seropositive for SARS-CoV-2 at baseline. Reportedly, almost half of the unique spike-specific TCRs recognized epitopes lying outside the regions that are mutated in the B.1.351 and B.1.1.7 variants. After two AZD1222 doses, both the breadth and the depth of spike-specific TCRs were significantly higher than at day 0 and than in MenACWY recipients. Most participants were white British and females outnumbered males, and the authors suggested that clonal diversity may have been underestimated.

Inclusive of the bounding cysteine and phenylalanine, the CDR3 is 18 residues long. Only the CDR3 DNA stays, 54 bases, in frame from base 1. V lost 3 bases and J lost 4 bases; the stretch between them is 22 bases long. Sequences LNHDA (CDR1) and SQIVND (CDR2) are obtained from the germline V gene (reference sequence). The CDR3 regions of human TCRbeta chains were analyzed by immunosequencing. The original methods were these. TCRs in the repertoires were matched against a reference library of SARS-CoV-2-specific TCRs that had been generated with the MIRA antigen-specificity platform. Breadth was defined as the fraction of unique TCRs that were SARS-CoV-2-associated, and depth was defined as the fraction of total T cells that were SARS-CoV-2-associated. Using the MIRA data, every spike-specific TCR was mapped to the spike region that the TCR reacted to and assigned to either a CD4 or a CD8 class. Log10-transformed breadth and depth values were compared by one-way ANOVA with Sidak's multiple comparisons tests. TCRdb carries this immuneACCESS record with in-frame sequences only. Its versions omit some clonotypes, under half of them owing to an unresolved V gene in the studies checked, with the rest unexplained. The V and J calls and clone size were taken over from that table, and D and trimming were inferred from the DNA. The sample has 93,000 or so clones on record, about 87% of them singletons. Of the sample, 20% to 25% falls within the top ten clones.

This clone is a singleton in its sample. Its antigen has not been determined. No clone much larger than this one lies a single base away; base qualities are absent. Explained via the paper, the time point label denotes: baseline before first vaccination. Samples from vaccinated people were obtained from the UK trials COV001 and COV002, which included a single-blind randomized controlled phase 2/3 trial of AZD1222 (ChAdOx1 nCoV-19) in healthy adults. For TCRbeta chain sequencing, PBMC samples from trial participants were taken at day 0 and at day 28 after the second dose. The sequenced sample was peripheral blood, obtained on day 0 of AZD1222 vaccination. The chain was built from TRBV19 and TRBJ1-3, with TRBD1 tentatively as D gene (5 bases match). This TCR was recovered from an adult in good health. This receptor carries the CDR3 CASSIYLSGVTVGNTIYF. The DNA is TGTGCCAGTAGTATTTATCTTAGTGGCGTGACAGTCGGAAACACCATATATTTT.